The present TCR beta chain was sequenced within a study of cytomegalovirus exposure and HLA in healthy donors. The PCR had 60 Vbeta and 13 Jbeta primers. Method: immunoSEQ multiplex PCR; TCRdb's copy keeps in-frame clones and lacks some. The sample shows around 150,000 clones, about 86% of them seen only once. Deletions cut 0 bases from V and 2 bases from J, with 7 bases between. Germline values: CDR1 SGHDT, CDR2 YYEEEE. The CDR3 covers 14 residues. This clone has a handful of counts. The receptor was isolated from a woman aged 30 to 39 in good health and CMV-seronegative. The sample consisted of PBMCs. V gene TRBV5-6 combines with J gene TRBJ2-3; no clear D gene. Here the CDR3 reads CASSLGQDTDTQYF. The CDR3 coding sequence is TGTGCCAGCAGCTTGGGGCAGGACACAGATACGCAGTATTTT. Variable domain in full (rest from reference TRBV5-6 and TRBJ2-3): DAGVTQSPTHLIKTRGQQVTLRCSPKSGHDTVSWYQQALGQGPQFIFQYYEEEERQRGNFPDRFSGHQFPNYSSELNVNALLLGDSALYLCASSLGQDTDTQYFGPGTRLTVL.